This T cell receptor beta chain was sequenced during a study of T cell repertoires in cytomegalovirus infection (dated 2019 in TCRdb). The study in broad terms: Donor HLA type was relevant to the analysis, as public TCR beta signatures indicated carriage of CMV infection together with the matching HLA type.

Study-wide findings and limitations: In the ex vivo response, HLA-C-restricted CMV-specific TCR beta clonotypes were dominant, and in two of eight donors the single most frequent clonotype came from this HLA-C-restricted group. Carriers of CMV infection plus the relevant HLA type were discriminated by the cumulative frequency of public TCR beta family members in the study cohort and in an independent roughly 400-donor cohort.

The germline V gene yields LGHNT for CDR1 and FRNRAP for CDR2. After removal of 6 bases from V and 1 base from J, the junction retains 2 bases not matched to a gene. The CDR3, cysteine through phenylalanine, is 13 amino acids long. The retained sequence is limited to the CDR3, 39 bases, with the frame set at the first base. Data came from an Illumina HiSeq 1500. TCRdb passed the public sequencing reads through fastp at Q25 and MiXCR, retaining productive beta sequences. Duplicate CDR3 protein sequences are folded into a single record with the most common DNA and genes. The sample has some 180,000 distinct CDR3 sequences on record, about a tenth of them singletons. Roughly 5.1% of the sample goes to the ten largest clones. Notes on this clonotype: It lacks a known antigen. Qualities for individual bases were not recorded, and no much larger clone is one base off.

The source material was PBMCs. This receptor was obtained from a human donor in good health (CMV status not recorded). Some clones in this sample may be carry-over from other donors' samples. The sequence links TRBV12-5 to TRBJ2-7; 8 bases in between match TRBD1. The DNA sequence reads TGTGCTAGTGGGCGGACAGGGTCCTACGAGCAGTACTTC. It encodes CASGRTGSYEQYF.